The rows below give T cell receptor beta chains drawn from one sample of a study of graft-versus-host responses after intestinal transplantation. Generated by immunoSEQ multiplex PCR, the TCRdb table keeps only in-frame clones and is missing some. The table lists about 39,000 clones, more than 85% of them singletons. No antigen has been identified for these receptors. The specimen was unstimulated CD8+ T cells sorted from spleen or lymph node cells, collected before transplant. These receptors all stem from a human donor who was the organ donor for an intestinal transplant. The conserved cysteine and the conserved F or W are not part of the CDR3 here. Size values are once, few and many counts, or a class for expanded clones, and some rows have none.

V gene	CDR3 length	clone size	J gene	CDR3 protein
TRBV28	12	-	TRBJ1-5	ASSYAGGNQPQH
TRBV7-9	15	-	TRBJ1-2	ASSFTSKRFPNDGYT
TRBV1	14	-	TRBJ2-3	TSPPLPGLATDTQY
TRBV11-3	13	-	TRBJ2-7	ASSLGAGQGHEQY
TRBV5-4	13	-	TRBJ1-2	ASSGPTAANYGYT
TRBV7-6	14	-	TRBJ2-7	ASSLLTGTGAYEQY
TRBV27	13	-	TRBJ2-1	ASSLGSPSYNEQF
TRBV27	13	-	TRBJ2-2	ASSRTISNTGELF
TRBV29-1	10	-	TRBJ2-7	SVESGYSEQY
TRBV2	13	-	TRBJ2-4	ASRGPGQQKNIQY
TRBV9	13	-	TRBJ2-7	ASSVGGGRSYEQY
TRBV9	12	-	TRBJ1-4	ASSETGVQEKLF
TRBV4-1	14	-	TRBJ2-2	ASSQETGEPSGELF
TRBV19	10	-	TRBJ1-5	ASSIGGGPQH
TRBV4-3	13	-	TRBJ1-3	ASSQVIGSGNTIY
TRBV28	13	-	TRBJ1-1	ASSMRQGGDTEAF
TRBV7-9	15	-	TRBJ1-5	ASSSDRGSINNQPQH
TRBV28	12	-	TRBJ2-7	ASSSPGTADEQY
TRBV10-3	14	once	TRBJ2-1	AISESTSGDADEQF
TRBV15	13	-	TRBJ2-3	ATSRDFTGRDTQY
TRBV7-9	15	-	TRBJ2-6	ASSLGSGSSGANVLT
TRBV7-6	14	-	TRBJ2-2	ASSATSGRGAGELF
TRBV7-6	17	-	TRBJ1-2	ASSLGVGPTGTETYGYT
TRBV6-5	11	-	TRBJ2-7	ASSPHRGHEQY
TRBV27	13	-	TRBJ2-1	ASTPGTSRGDEQF
TRBV27	13	few	TRBJ2-7	ASSGGEGDPYEQY
TRBV10-2	12	-	TRBJ1-1	ASRELQVDTEAF
TRBV28	13	-	TRBJ1-2	ASSSRSKLGYGYT
TRBV28	12	-	TRBJ2-7	ASCRPGLGYEQY
TRBV4-1	14	-	TRBJ1-2	ASSQLIVGPNYGYT
TRBV6-5	11	-	TRBJ1-5	ASGGGSNQPQH
TRBV9	11	-	TRBJ1-1	ASSGGDGTEAF
TRBV6-1	10	once	TRBJ2-5	ASIQGAETQY
TRBV28	13	-	TRBJ2-3	ASSTMGQNTDTQY
TRBV7-9	12	-	TRBJ2-7	ASSFSVESYEQY
TRBV27	14	-	TRBJ2-3	ASSYGTSGGRDTQY
TRBV4-3	13	-	TRBJ2-5	ASSQWTGAQETQY
TRBV29-1	12	-	TRBJ1-1	SVEVMGRGTEAF
TRBV9	14	-	TRBJ2-1	ASSVEATSGRNEQF
TRBV6-1	13	-	-	ASSEGGTGFYEQY